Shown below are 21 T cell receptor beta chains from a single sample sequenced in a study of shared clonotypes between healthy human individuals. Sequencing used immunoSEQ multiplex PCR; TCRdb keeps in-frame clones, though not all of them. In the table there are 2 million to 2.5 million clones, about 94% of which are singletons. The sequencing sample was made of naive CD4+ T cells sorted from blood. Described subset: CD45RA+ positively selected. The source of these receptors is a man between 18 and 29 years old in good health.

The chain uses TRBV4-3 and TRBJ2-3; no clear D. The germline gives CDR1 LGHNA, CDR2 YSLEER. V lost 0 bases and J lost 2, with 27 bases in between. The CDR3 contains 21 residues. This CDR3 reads CASSQDYYGAPRLGYTDTQYF. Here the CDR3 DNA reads TGCGCCAGCAGCCAAGACTATTATGGAGCGCCGAGGTTAGGCTACACAGATACGCAGTATTTT.

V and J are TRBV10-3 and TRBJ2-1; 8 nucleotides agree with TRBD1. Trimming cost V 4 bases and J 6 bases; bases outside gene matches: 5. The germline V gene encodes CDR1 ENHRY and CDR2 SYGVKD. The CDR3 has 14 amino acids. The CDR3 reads CAISGSGQVNEQFF. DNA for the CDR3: TGTGCCATCAGTGGGTCGGGACAGGTCAATGAGCAGTTCTTC.

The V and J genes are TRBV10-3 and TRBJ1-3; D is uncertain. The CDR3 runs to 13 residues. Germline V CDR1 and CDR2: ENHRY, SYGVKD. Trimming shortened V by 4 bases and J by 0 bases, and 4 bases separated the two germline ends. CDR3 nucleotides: TGTGCCATCAGTGCCTCCTCTGGAAACACCATATATTTT. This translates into CAISASSGNTIYF.

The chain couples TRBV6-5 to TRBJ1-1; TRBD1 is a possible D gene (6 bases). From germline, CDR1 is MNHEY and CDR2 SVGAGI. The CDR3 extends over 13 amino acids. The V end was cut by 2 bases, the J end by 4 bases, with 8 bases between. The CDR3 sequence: CASSYTGTTEAFF. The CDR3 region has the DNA TGTGCCAGCAGTTACACAGGGACCACTGAAGCTTTCTTT.

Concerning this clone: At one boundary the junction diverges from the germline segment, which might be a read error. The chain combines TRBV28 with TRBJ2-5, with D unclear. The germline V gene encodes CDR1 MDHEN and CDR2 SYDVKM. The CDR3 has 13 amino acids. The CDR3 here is CASSATSQGTQYF. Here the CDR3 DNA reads TGTGCCAGCAGTGCGACCTCCCAAGGGACCCAGTACTTC.

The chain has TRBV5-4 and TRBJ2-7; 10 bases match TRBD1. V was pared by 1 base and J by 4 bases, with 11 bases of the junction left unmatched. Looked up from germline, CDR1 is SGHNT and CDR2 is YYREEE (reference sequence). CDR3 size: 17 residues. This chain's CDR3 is CASSLPQPGQGIYEQYF. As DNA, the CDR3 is TGTGCCAGCAGCTTGCCTCAACCGGGACAGGGGATTTACGAGCAGTACTTC.

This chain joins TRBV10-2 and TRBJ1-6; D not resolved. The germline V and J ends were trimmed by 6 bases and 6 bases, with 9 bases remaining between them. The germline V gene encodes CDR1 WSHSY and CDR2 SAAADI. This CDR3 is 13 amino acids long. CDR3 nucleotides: TGCGCCAGCAGCCCGGGAATTAATTCACCCCTCCACTTT. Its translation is CASSPGINSPLHF.

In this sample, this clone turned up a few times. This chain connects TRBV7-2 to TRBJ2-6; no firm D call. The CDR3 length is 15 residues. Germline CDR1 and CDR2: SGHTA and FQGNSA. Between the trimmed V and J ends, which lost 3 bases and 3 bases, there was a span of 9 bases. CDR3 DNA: TGTGCCAGCAGCTTGGGGAAACGTGGGGCCAACGTCCTGACTTTC. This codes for CASSLGKRGANVLTF.

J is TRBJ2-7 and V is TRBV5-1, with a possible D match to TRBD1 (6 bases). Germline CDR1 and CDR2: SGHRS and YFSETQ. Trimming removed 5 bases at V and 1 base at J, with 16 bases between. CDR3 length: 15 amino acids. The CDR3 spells CASREGGHSSYEQYF. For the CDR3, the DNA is TGCGCCAGCAGGGAAGGGGGACACTCATCCTACGAGCAGTACTTC.

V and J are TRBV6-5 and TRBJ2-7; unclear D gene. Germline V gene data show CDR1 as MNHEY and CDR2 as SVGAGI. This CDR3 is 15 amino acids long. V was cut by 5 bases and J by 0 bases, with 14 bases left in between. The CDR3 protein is CASSLGSDPSYEQYF. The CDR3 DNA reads TGTGCCAGCAGTCTCGGATCGGACCCCTCCTACGAGCAGTACTTC.

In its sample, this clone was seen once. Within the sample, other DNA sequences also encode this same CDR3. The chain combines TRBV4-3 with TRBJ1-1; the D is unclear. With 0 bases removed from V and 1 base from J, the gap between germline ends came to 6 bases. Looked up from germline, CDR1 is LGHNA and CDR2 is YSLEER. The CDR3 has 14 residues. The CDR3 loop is CASSQEGGNTEAFF. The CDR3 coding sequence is TGCGCCAGCAGCCAAGAAGGAGGGAACACTGAAGCTTTCTTT.

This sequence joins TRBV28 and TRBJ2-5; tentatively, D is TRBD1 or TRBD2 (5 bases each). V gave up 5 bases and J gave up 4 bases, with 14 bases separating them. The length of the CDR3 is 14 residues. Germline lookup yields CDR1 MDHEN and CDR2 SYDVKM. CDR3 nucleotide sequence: TGTGCCAGCAGTAGGGACCGTCGAGGAGAGACCCAGTACTTC. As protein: CASSRDRRGETQYF.

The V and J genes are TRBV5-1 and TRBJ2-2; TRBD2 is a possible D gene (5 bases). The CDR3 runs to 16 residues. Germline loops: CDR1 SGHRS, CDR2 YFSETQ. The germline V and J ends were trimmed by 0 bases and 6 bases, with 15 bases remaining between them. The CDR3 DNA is TGCGCCAGCAGCTTGGAACGAGTAGTGGGAGCCGGGGAGCTGTTTTTT. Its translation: CASSLERVVGAGELFF.

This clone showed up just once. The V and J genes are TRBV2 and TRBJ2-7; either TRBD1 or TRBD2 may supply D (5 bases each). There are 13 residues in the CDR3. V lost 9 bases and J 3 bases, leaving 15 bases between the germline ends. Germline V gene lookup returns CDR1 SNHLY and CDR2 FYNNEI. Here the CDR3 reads CASGDGTLYEQYF. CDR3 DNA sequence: TGTGCCAGTGGGGACGGAACTCTCTACGAGCAGTACTTC.

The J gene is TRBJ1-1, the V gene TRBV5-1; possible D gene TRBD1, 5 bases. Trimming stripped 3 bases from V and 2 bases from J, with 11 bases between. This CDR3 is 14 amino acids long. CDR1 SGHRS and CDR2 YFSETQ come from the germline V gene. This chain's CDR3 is CASSSGDLNTEAFF. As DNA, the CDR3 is TGCGCCAGCAGCTCGGGGGACCTTAACACTGAAGCTTTCTTT.

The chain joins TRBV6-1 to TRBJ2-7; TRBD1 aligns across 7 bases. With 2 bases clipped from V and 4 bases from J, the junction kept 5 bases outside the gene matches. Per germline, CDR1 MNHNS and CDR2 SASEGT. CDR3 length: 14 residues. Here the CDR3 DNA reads TGTGCCAGCAGTGAAAGGGGGCGCTGGTACGAGCAGTACTTC. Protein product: CASSERGRWYEQYF.

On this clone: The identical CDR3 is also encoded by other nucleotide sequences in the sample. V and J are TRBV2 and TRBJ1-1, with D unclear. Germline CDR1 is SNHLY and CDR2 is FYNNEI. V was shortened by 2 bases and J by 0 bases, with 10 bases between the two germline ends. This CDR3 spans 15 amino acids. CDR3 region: CASSESPGVNTEAFF. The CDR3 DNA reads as TGTGCCAGCAGTGAATCTCCCGGAGTGAACACTGAAGCTTTCTTT.

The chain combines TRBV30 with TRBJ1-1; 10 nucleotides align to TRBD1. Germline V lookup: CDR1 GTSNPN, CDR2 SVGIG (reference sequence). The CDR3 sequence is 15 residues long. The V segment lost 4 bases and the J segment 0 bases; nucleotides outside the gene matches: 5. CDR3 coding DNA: TGTGCCTGGAACCGGGACAGGGGACTGAACACTGAAGCTTTCTTT. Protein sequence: CAWNRDRGLNTEAFF.

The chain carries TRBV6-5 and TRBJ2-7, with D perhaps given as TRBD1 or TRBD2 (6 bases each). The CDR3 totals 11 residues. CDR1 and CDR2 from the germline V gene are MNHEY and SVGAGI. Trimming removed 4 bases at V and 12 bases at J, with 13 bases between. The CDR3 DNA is TGTGCCAGCAGTTCCGGGGGCAGTTGGTACTTC. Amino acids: CASSSGGSWYF.

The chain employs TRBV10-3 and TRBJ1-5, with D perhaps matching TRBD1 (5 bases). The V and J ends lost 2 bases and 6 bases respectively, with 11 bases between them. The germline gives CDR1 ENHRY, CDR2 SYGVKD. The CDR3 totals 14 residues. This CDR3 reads CAISEGGGSQPQHF. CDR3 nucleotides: TGTGCCATCAGTGAGGGGGGAGGTAGTCAGCCCCAGCATTTT.

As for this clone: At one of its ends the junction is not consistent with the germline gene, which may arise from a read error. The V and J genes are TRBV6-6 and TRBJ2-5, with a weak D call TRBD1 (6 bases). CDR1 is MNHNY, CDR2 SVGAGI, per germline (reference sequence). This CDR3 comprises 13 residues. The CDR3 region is CGTWRGGQETQYF. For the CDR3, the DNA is TGCGGAACCTGGCGAGGGGGTCAAGAGACCCAGTACTTC.